The 22 T cell receptor beta chains below were found in one sample sequenced in a study of vaccination effects on CD4 cells after COVID-19 (dated by TCRdb to between 2021 and 2024). The library was built by means of the immunoSEQ multiplex PCR assay. TCRdb holds this immuneACCESS table with in-frame rearrangements only. Some clones are missing; in checked studies, unresolved V genes explain under half, and the rest has no known cause. In all, the sample holds 35,000 to 40,000 clones, and about 70% of those were seen once. The ten largest clones represent about 2.9% of the sample. For these TCRs, the target antigens are not known. After less than eleven days of culture, CD4+ T cells were isolated with the EasySep CD4+ T cell isolation kit. Sequencing was performed on CD4+ T cells from PBMCs cultured without peptide, taken before COVID-19 vaccination. The origin of the receptors is a human donor who received a COVID-19 vaccine.

This chain uses TRBV7-9 with TRBJ2-3, with D possibly matching TRBD1 (6 bases). The CDR3 is made up of 14 amino acids. Trimming left V 6 bases short and J 1 base short, with 11 bases between. Per germline, CDR1 SEHNR and CDR2 FQNEAQ (reference sequence). The CDR3 DNA sequence: TGTGCCAGCAGTATAGGGGGACGCACAGATACGCAGTATTTT. Amino acid sequence: CASSIGGRTDTQYF. The full variable domain, completed using reference TRBV7-9 and TRBJ2-3, is DTGVSQNPRHKITKRGQNVTFRCDPISEHNRLYWYRQTLGQGPEFLTYFQNEAQLEKSRLLSDRFSAERPKGSFSTLEIQRTEQGDSAMYLCASSIGGRTDTQYFGPGTRLTVL.

The chain couples TRBV3-1 (or the pseudogene TRBV3-2) to TRBJ2-7; D call uncertain. V gave up 4 bases and J gave up 2 bases, with 12 bases separating them. This CDR3 is built from 14 residues. Germline V lookup: CDR1 LGHDT, CDR2 YNNKEL (reference sequence). CDR3 coding DNA: TGTGCCAGCAGCCCCGAAAGGATACCCTACGAGCAGTACTTC. Encoded protein: CASSPERIPYEQYF.

The V gene is TRBV7-9, the J gene TRBJ1-2; TRBD1 might be the D (6 bases). Germline V lookup: CDR1 SEHNR, CDR2 FQNEAQ (reference sequence). This CDR3 comprises 13 residues. Between the trimmed V and J ends, which lost 5 bases and 14 bases, there was a span of 21 bases. CDR3 sequence: CASSQAGQTYGTF. In DNA form, the CDR3 reads TGTGCCAGCAGCCAAGCGGGACAAACGTACGGGACCTTC.

This chain links TRBV18 with TRBJ1-1, with TRBD1 matching over 11 bases. Germline V gene lookup returns CDR1 KGHSH and CDR2 LQKENI. V dropped 3 bases and J dropped 5; count of bases not matched to a gene: 5. The CDR3 totals 15 residues. CDR3 nucleotides: TGTGCCAGCTCACCCCCGGGACAGGGGGGAACTGAAGCTTTCTTT. It translates to CASSPPGQGGTEAFF.

This sequence joins TRBV5-4 and TRBJ2-2; 7 nucleotides line up with TRBD2. The germline gives CDR1 SGHNT, CDR2 YYREEE (reference sequence). The CDR3 runs 16 residues. Trimming took 1 base from V and 1 from J; bases not matched to a gene: 4. The CDR3 sequence is CASSLKSGENTGELFF. CDR3 nucleotides: TGTGCCAGCAGCTTGAAAAGCGGGGAGAACACCGGGGAGCTGTTTTTT.

J is TRBJ1-1 and V is TRBV28; D possibly corresponds to TRBD1 (5 bases). V was cut by 3 bases and J by 5 bases, with 19 bases left in between. The CDR3 spans 16 residues. From germline, CDR1 is MDHEN and CDR2 SYDVKM. CDR3 protein: CASSFGGGSVWTEAFF. The CDR3 DNA follows: TGTGCCAGCAGTTTTGGCGGGGGGTCGGTGTGGACTGAAGCTTTCTTT.

This clone was counted once. The chain uses TRBV7-8 and TRBJ1-1; D is unclear. CDR3 length: 16 residues. The germline gives CDR1 SGHVS, CDR2 FQNEAQ. V lost 4 bases, J lost 2 bases, and 17 bases lay in between. CDR3 bases: TGTGCCAGCAGCTCAAGCCAAAGACGGTTCAACACTGAAGCTTTCTTT. Encoded protein: CASSSSQRRFNTEAFF.

The genes are TRBV9 and TRBJ1-5, with D possibly matching TRBD1 (5 bases). The CDR3 totals 15 residues. Trimming pared 0 bases from V and 4 bases from J, leaving 11 bases between. Germline assignment: CDR1 SGDLS and CDR2 YYNGEE. CDR3 region: CASSVGGKGNQPQHF. The CDR3 DNA is TGTGCCAGCAGCGTAGGGGGGAAGGGAAATCAGCCCCAGCATTTT.

This clone was recorded a few times. CDR3: CASSRDTYYGYTF. CDR3 in DNA: TGTGCCAGCAGTCGGGACACCTACTATGGCTACACCTTC. V gene TRBV27 combines with J gene TRBJ1-2, with D maybe TRBD1 (6 bases). Deletions cut 5 bases from V and 3 bases from J, with 10 bases between. There are 13 residues in the CDR3. CDR1 is MNHEY and CDR2 is SMNVEV in the germline V gene (reference sequence).

The J gene is TRBJ1-2, the V gene TRBV18, with D possibly matching TRBD1 (6 bases). Germline lookup yields CDR1 KGHSH and CDR2 LQKENI. The CDR3 loop spans 14 amino acids. V lost 2 bases, J lost 2 bases, and 9 bases lay in between. In DNA form, the CDR3 reads TGTGCCAGCTCACCAGGAGGGGGGAACTATGGCTACACCTTC. Translation gives CASSPGGGNYGYTF.

The CDR3 region has the DNA TGCGCCAGCAGGACAGACTACGAGCAGTACTTC. Residues: CASRTDYEQYF. V is TRBV5-1 and J is TRBJ2-7; D perhaps matches TRBD1 (5 bases). CDR1 and CDR2 from the germline V gene are SGHRS and YFSETQ. The CDR3 covers 11 residues. Trimming removed 5 bases from V and 3 bases from J, with 6 bases in between.

The chain has TRBV4-1 and TRBJ2-1; D ambiguous. Germline values: CDR1 MGHRA, CDR2 YSYEKL. V lost 2 bases and J lost 1, with 12 bases in between. The CDR3 totals 16 residues. The CDR3 nucleotides read TGCGCCAGCAGCCAAACACCTTTGAGGTCCTACAATGAGCAGTTCTTC. Protein: CASSQTPLRSYNEQFF.

This clone was seen only a few times. The rearrangement joins TRBV12-3 or TRBV12-4 to TRBJ1-1; tentative D call: TRBD1 (6 bases). The CDR3 runs to 13 residues. The ends were cut back, 5 bases at V and 5 bases at J, with 12 bases in the middle. CDR3 in amino acids: CASSPGVGTEAFF. In nucleotides, the CDR3 is TGTGCCAGCAGTCCAGGGGTCGGAACTGAAGCTTTCTTT.

This clone was seen only a few times. This chain uses TRBV4-2 with TRBJ1-4; D is undetermined. Trimming cost V 0 bases and J 8 bases, with 13 bases left between them. Germline V gives CDR1 LGHNA, CDR2 YNFKEQ. This CDR3 comprises 15 residues. The CDR3 region is CASSQDSGLNEKLFF. The CDR3 DNA reads TGTGCCAGCAGCCAAGATTCCGGGTTAAACGAAAAACTGTTTTTT.

This clone was counted a few times. The chain is built from TRBV28 and TRBJ2-1, with TRBD2 identical over 8 bases. J lost 15 bases, V lost 3 bases, and 10 bases had no gene match. The CDR3 length is 13 residues. The germline CDR1 and CDR2 sequences are MDHEN and SYDVKM. CDR3 DNA: TGTGCCAGCAGTTTTCCAGCGGGAGAGTTGGGGTTCTTC. The encoded protein is CASSFPAGELGFF. Drawing the rest from reference TRBV28 and TRBJ2-1, the complete variable domain is DVKVTQSSRYLVKRTGEKVFLECVQDMDHENMFWYRQDPGLGLRLIYFSYDVKMKEKGDIPEGYSVSREKKERFSLILESASTNQTSMYLCASSFPAGELGFFGPGTRLTVL.

The genes are TRBV19 and TRBJ1-3; no clear D gene. The CDR3 has 14 residues. The germline gives CDR1 LNHDA, CDR2 SQIVND (reference sequence). Trimming removed 6 bases from V and 0 bases from J, with 9 bases in between. The CDR3 nucleotides read TGTGCCAGTAGAACCGCGAGCTCTGGAAACACCATATATTTT. Residues: CASRTASSGNTIYF.

The chain uses TRBV9 and TRBJ2-2; D perhaps matches TRBD2 (5 bases). V dropped 0 bases and J dropped 6 bases, with 9 bases sitting between them. CDR1 and CDR2 from the germline V gene are SGDLS and YYNGEE. The CDR3 runs to 14 residues. This CDR3 is CASSVGGQAGELFF. For the CDR3, the DNA is TGTGCCAGCAGCGTAGGAGGGCAAGCCGGGGAGCTGTTTTTT.

The gene calls are TRBV27 and TRBJ2-1; 11 nucleotides agree with TRBD2. The CDR3 extends over 15 amino acids. CDR1 MNHEY and CDR2 SMNVEV come from the germline V gene (reference sequence). Trimming took 5 bases from V and 10 from J; bases not matched to a gene: 10. DNA for the CDR3: TGTGCCAGCAGTCAACTAGCGGGAGTGACGGGGGAGCAGTTCTTC. This codes for CASSQLAGVTGEQFF.

V usage is TRBV11-2 and J usage is TRBJ1-5; D gene uncertain. The germline gives CDR1 SGHAT, CDR2 FQNNGV. With 5 bases removed from V and 0 bases from J, the gap between germline ends came to 5 bases. This CDR3 comprises 13 residues. CDR3 coding DNA: TGTGCCAGCAGCCAAACTAGCAATCAGCCCCAGCATTTT. Translation gives CASSQTSNQPQHF.

The chain joins TRBV5-1 to TRBJ2-1; 11 bases map to TRBD2. Germline V gene lookup returns CDR1 SGHRS and CDR2 YFSETQ. Trimming at V came to 5 bases and at J to 7 bases, leaving 8 bases not matched to a gene. CDR3 size: 15 residues. The CDR3 DNA sequence: TGCGCCAGCAGTCCACTAGCGGGAGAAGGAAATGAGCAGTTCTTC. It is translated as CASSPLAGEGNEQFF.

The CDR3 is CASSLSISGRTDTQYF. The DNA of the CDR3 is TGTGCCAGCAGCTTAAGTATTAGCGGGAGAACAGATACGCAGTATTTT. The J gene is TRBJ2-3, the V gene TRBV7-9, with 9 nucleotides matching TRBD2. Germline V lookup: CDR1 SEHNR, CDR2 FQNEAQ (reference sequence). V dropped 2 bases and J dropped 3; count of bases not matched to a gene: 6. CDR3 length: 16 amino acids.

The rearrangement joins TRBV7-2 to TRBJ1-6; D not certain. CDR1 and CDR2 (germline): SGHTA, FQGNSA. The CDR3 loop spans 14 amino acids. Trimming took 7 bases from V and 9 from J, leaving 16 bases between them. CDR3 protein: CASTLFRPGSPLHF. The CDR3, as DNA: TGTGCCAGCACCCTTTTCCGCCCTGGTTCACCCCTCCACTTT. Filled out from reference TRBV7-2 and TRBJ1-6, the complete variable domain reads GAGVSQSPSNKVTEKGKDVELRCDPISGHTALYWYRQSLGQGLEFLIYFQGNSAPDKSGLPSDRFSAERTGGSVSTLTIQRTQQEDSAVYLCASTLFRPGSPLHFGNGTRLTVT.